The 25 T cell receptor beta chains in this list originate from one sample, sequenced in a study of post-analysis software for immune sequencing data. Broader study findings: Patients showed TRBV5-6, TRBV5-1 and TRBV20-1 among 4 or 5 TRBV segments more frequent than in controls.

The antigens of these receptors remain unknown. Included in the TCR beta cDNA libraries were unique molecular identifiers. One entry per CDR3 protein, called by TCRdb with MiXCR from the PCR reads. The sample includes about 810,000 distinct CDR3 sequences, 53% seen only once; the top ten take approximately 4.4%. Sequencing input: blood. The receptors originated from a girl between 5 and 17 years old with multiple sclerosis.

The chain joins TRBV3-1 to TRBJ2-5; 8 bases map to TRBD2. The J call could be wrong; TRBJ2-7 is a better fit for the DNA end. The germline V gene has CDR1 LGHDT and CDR2 YNNKEL (reference sequence). The CDR3 sequence is 19 residues long. CDR3 nucleotides: TGTGCCAGCAGCCAAGGGGCCGTCTCGGGGGGGAGAGTGAAGTACGAGCAGTACTTC. Translating it yields CASSQGAVSGGRVKYEQYF.

This rearrangement joins TRBV6-1 to TRBJ1-2, with no clear D. Trimming removed 6 bases at V and 1 base at J, with 12 bases between. Germline CDR1 reads MNHNS; CDR2 reads SASEGT. This CDR3 has 14 amino acids. The CDR3 here is CASSAEDHNYGYTF. DNA for the CDR3: TGTGCCAGCAGCGCAGAAGACCATAACTATGGCTACACCTTC.

The rearrangement joins TRBV4-1 to TRBJ2-5, with D tentatively TRBD2 (7 bases). The germline CDR1 and CDR2 sequences are MGHRA and YSYEKL. CDR3 length: 15 residues. Trimming removed 5 bases at V and 2 bases at J, with 15 bases between. The CDR3 is CASSNYGGRQETQYF. CDR3 nucleotide sequence: TGCGCCAGCAGCAACTACGGGGGGCGACAAGAGACCCAGTACTTC.

The genes are TRBV27 and TRBJ2-3; 7 bases fit TRBD1. From germline, CDR1 is MNHEY and CDR2 SMNVEV (reference sequence). This CDR3 has 14 residues. V shed 6 bases and J 8 bases; nucleotides not matched to a gene: 11. This chain's CDR3 is CASRRDSIRGTQYF. The CDR3, as DNA: TGTGCCAGCAGACGGGACAGTATCCGTGGTACGCAGTATTTT.

This clonotype has a single count. V is TRBV20-1 and J is TRBJ1-6; D ambiguous. This CDR3 is 13 amino acids long. V lost 1 base to trimming and J lost 4 bases, with 5 bases between them. Looked up from germline, CDR1 is DFQATT and CDR2 is SNEGSKA (reference sequence). CDR3 DNA sequence: TGCAGTGCTAGAGCTTCGTATAATTCACCCCTCCACTTT. It yields the protein CSARASYNSPLHF.

This rearrangement joins TRBV12-3 or TRBV12-4 to TRBJ2-1; D gene unclear. This CDR3 has 17 amino acids. V was pared by 5 bases and J by 6 bases, with 23 bases between. As DNA, the CDR3 is TGTGCCAGCAGTCCCATGGCCCTAGTGGCTACATTCAATGAGCAGTTCTTC. Its translation: CASSPMALVATFNEQFF.

The gene calls are TRBV12-3 or TRBV12-4 and TRBJ2-3; no definite D call. The CDR3 runs 15 residues. V was cut by 5 bases and J by 3 bases, with 15 bases left in between. The CDR3 DNA follows: TGTGCCAGCAGTAATTCGGGCCGTGGGACAGATACGCAGTATTTT. Translated: CASSNSGRGTDTQYF.

This clonotype was detected only a few times. The CDR3 nucleotides are TGTGCCAGCAGCCAGACTAGCGGAGGGGAGCAGTACTTC. It is translated as CASSQTSGGEQYF. The chain combines TRBV7-9 with TRBJ2-4; TRBD2 agrees at 9 bases. The length of the CDR3 is 13 residues. Germline V lookup: CDR1 SEHNR, CDR2 FQNEAQ (reference sequence). Losses at the gene ends were 5 bases for V and 13 bases for J; bases not matched to a gene: 9.

The CDR3 protein is CSAKAAWGTDTQYF. Written as DNA, the CDR3 is TGCAGTGCCAAAGCGGCATGGGGCACAGATACGCAGTATTTT. J is TRBJ2-3 and V is TRBV20-1; D might be TRBD2 (5 bases). Trimming pared 6 bases from V and 1 base from J, leaving 14 bases between. The CDR3 consists of 14 residues. Germline V gene data show CDR1 as DFQATT and CDR2 as SNEGSKA (reference sequence).

The CDR3 here is CASSLDPTLYQETQYF. The CDR3 DNA reads as TGCGCCAGCAGCTTGGACCCAACTTTGTACCAAGAGACCCAGTACTTC. The rearrangement joins TRBV5-1 to TRBJ2-5, with D unresolved. Germline V gene data show CDR1 as SGHRS and CDR2 as YFSETQ. The CDR3 is made up of 16 amino acids. Trimming left V 0 bases short and J 0 bases short, with 12 bases between.

The J gene is TRBJ2-1, the V gene TRBV5-1, with D tentatively TRBD1 (5 bases). Germline CDR1 is SGHRS and CDR2 is YFSETQ. This CDR3 has 12 residues. Trimming shortened V by 0 bases and J by 9 bases, and 7 bases separated the two germline ends. CDR3 coding DNA: TGCGCCAGCAGCTTGGACAGGCCTGAGCAGTTCTTC. It translates to CASSLDRPEQFF.

The V gene is TRBV12-3 or TRBV12-4, the J gene TRBJ2-7; D might be TRBD1 (6 bases). The CDR3 consists of 16 residues. The V end was cut by 2 bases, the J end by 9 bases, with 23 bases between. The CDR3, as DNA: TGTGCCAGCAGTTTAAGTGTGGGGGCAAAGAAGCACGGGCAGTACTTC. Translation: CASSLSVGAKKHGQYF.

A few counts support this clonotype. The chain links TRBV29-1 to TRBJ2-5; D might be TRBD2 (6 bases). With 6 bases removed from V and 2 bases from J, the gap between germline ends came to 16 bases. Per germline, CDR1 SQVTM and CDR2 ANQGSEA. The CDR3 extends over 14 amino acids. CDR3: CSVGGRPLQETQYF. The CDR3 nucleotides read TGCAGCGTGGGAGGTCGGCCGTTACAAGAGACCCAGTACTTC.

This sequence joins TRBV20-1 and TRBJ2-1; TRBD2 aligns across 7 bases. V lost 0 bases to trimming and J lost 8 bases; unmatched junction nucleotides: 16. Germline V gives CDR1 DFQATT, CDR2 SNEGSKA (reference sequence). This CDR3 has 17 residues. CDR3 coding DNA: TGCAGTGCTAGAGAAGGGAGGGCGGCCTTGGGGTGGGATGAGCAGTTCTTC. Its translation is CSAREGRAALGWDEQFF.

The chain is built from TRBV9 and TRBJ1-6; perhaps TRBD1 as D (6 bases). V was pared by 5 bases and J by 7 bases, with 16 bases between. Per germline, CDR1 SGDLS and CDR2 YYNGEE. The CDR3 is 15 amino acids. The CDR3 sequence: CASRPTGADNSPLHF. The CDR3 DNA is TGTGCCAGCAGGCCCACGGGGGCGGACAATTCACCCCTCCACTTT.

This clonotype was found a few times. The chain joins TRBV2 to TRBJ2-5, with a tentative D call TRBD2 (6 bases). The end of the DNA is better explained by TRBJ2-7, so the J call may be wrong. The CDR3 consists of 17 residues. In germline, CDR1 is SNHLY, CDR2 FYNNEI. The CDR3 is CAVGSPDGRTEDYEQYF. CDR3 sequence (DNA): TGTGCCGTCGGGAGCCCCGACGGGAGAACTGAGGACTACGAGCAGTACTTC.

The chain employs TRBV21-1 and TRBJ2-7. TRBV21-1 is a pseudogene segment. This CDR3 region has 15 residues. CDR3 sequence (DNA): TGTGCCAATCCTAAAACTTCAGGAGCCCCCTACGAGCAGTACTTC. It translates to CANPKTSGAPYEQYF.

This clonotype has just a few counts. The CDR3 protein is CSARVVNEQYF. CDR3 in DNA: TGCAGTGCTAGAGTGGTGAACGAGCAGTACTTC. The chain uses TRBV20-1 and TRBJ2-7; D remains ambiguous. The CDR3 contains 11 residues. The V end was cut by 1 base, the J end by 5 bases, with 6 bases between. Per germline, CDR1 DFQATT and CDR2 SNEGSKA (reference sequence).

The V call is TRBV5-1, the J call TRBJ2-5; D perhaps matches TRBD2 (7 bases). The CDR3 has 13 residues. Germline CDR1 is SGHRS and CDR2 is YFSETQ. V dropped 6 bases and J dropped 0 bases, with 9 bases sitting between them. CDR3 sequence reads: CASKGGDQETQYF. CDR3 nucleotide sequence: TGCGCCAGCAAGGGGGGGGACCAAGAGACCCAGTACTTC.

This clonotype showed up just a few times. V and J are TRBV29-1 and TRBJ1-2, with 8 bases fitting TRBD1. Germline trimming cut 5 bases from V and 5 bases from J; bases unmatched to any gene: 4. CDR1 and CDR2 from the germline V gene are SQVTM and ANQGSEA. The length of the CDR3 is 12 residues. The CDR3 region is CSVPTGGYGYTF. The CDR3 DNA reads as TGCAGCGTTCCCACAGGGGGTTATGGCTACACCTTC.

The chain has TRBV2 and TRBJ1-2; D might be TRBD1 (5 bases). The V and J ends lost 11 bases and 5 bases respectively, with 21 bases between them. The CDR3 length is 14 residues. Germline V gene data show CDR1 as SNHLY and CDR2 as FYNNEI. The CDR3 coding sequence is TGTGCCCTAACCGGGCAGGGTGGTTGGTATGGCTACACCTTC. Translating it yields CALTGQGGWYGYTF.

The chain couples TRBV12-3 or TRBV12-4 to TRBJ2-7; 7 bases map to TRBD2. V shed 5 bases and J 0 bases; nucleotides not matched to a gene: 7. The CDR3 has 15 residues. The chain's CDR3 is CASSPGLGSSYEQYF. Here the CDR3 DNA reads TGTGCCAGCAGTCCAGGACTAGGAAGCTCCTACGAGCAGTACTTC.

This clonotype is a singleton in its sample. CDR3 protein: CSASHRGASTEAFF. DNA of the CDR3: TGCAGTGCTAGTCACCGGGGAGCGAGCACTGAAGCTTTCTTT. The chain recombines TRBV20-1 with TRBJ1-1; D unresolved. The CDR3 spans 14 residues. V shed 3 bases and J shed 4 bases, with 15 bases lying between them. Germline V lookup: CDR1 DFQATT, CDR2 SNEGSKA (reference sequence).

This sequence joins TRBV7-2 and TRBJ2-7; 9 bases are a match to TRBD1. Germline V gene data show CDR1 as SGHTA and CDR2 as FQGNSA. The CDR3 contains 16 residues. Unmatched junction bases numbered 12, after V lost 5 bases and J lost 4 bases. Written as DNA, the CDR3 is TGTGCCAGCAGCCCCGCACTGGACAGGGGAGGGTACGAGCAGTACTTC. Encoded protein: CASSPALDRGGYEQYF.

V usage is TRBV6-5 and J usage is TRBJ2-1; weak D call: TRBD2 (6 bases). The V end was cut by 6 bases, the J end by 2 bases, with 14 bases between. The CDR3 sequence is 15 residues long. Germline V CDR1 and CDR2: MNHEY, SVGAGI. In nucleotides, the CDR3 is TGTGCCAGCAGGGGCGCCCGCGGGGCCTACAATGAGCAGTTCTTC. This gives the protein CASRGARGAYNEQFF.